Listed below are T cell receptor beta chains from one sample, sequenced in a study of cytomegalovirus exposure and HLA in healthy donors. TCRdb's copy holds only in-frame clones and misses some; the assay was immunoSEQ multiplex PCR. Among about 160,000 clones, around 84% were seen once, and the ten largest hold under 7.5%. What was sequenced was PBMCs. The receptor source for this set is a man over 45 in good health and CMV-seropositive. Each CDR3 is given without its conserved first and last residue.

CDR3: ASGPDRGGKQETQY
V: TRBV12-5

CDR3: ASSRGNTIY
V: TRBV6-6

CDR3: ASSEARLVTPY
V: TRBV6-1

CDR3: SVRGVYNEQF
V: TRBV29-1

CDR3: ASSQRQESSYEQY
V: TRBV2

CDR3: ASAPRPIPREKLF
V: TRBV27

CDR3: ASSSLAGGGGELF
V: TRBV7-9

CDR3: ASSARLATDTQY
V: TRBV9

CDR3: ASSILAGVETQY
V: TRBV19

CDR3: SSSRQTSGRTDTQY
V: TRBV7-9

CDR3: ASSEILGPNQPQH
V: TRBV2

CDR3: ASSQGQGSPGAF
V: TRBV19

CDR3: ASSSSTNTEAF
V: TRBV9

CDR3: ASSLDSNSNQPQH
V: TRBV9

CDR3: ASSSLGQGLSQETQY
V: TRBV28

CDR3: ASSLWDSYSSYNEQF
V: TRBV7-8

CDR3: ASSLQITGELF
V: TRBV6-1

CDR3: ASSQDRGTNEQY
V: TRBV4-1